Listed below are T cell receptor beta chains from one sample, sequenced in a study of blood T cells in healthy people across ages. TCRdb independently ran MiXCR on the 5' RACE reads; one entry per CDR3 protein. The sample yields about 970,000 distinct CDR3 sequences, 45% to 60% seen once. Sequencing used blood. The receptors come from a woman aged 55-69 years in good health. Both conserved end residues are trimmed from each CDR3. Rows may omit the clone size; those that give it use once, few, many or a size class.

few	TRBV4-1	ASSQGGIGEQY
NA	TRBV6-6	ASSVTRGRGETQY
NA	TRBV3-1	ASSQDRRLAGVNEQY
NA	TRBV15	ATSIGGRAHEQY
NA	TRBV12-3/TRBV12-4	ASSLTRGYGYT
few	TRBV6-5	ASSRGIGTDTQY
NA	TRBV4-1	ASSQGQGAPLETQY
NA	TRBV29-1	SVVSNNEQF
once	TRBV6-2/TRBV6-3	ASSLRDSYFTDTQY
NA	TRBV20-1	SARVTSGETQY
NA	TRBV5-1	ASSLAPPLTGELF
NA	TRBV7-9	ASGDKPQH
NA	TRBV20-1	SAKEGAGYYNEQF
few	TRBV10-3	AIRDITEDGYT
many	TRBV29-1	SVAPSPRYEQY
NA	TRBV28	ASSLTGINYGYT
NA	TRBV5-6	ASQLQGAAKNIQY
few	TRBV7-2	ASSRALASRQGAHEQY
NA	TRBV30	AWSVRRAQETQY
NA	TRBV20-1	SAPAPGARETQY
NA	TRBV29-1	SATPQGTDTQY
NA	TRBV6-5	ASSYSGGAGTGANVLT
NA	TRBV30	AWSVPLSAGANVLT
NA	TRBV10-3	AIRSLSGSTDTQY
NA	TRBV20-1	SAREGQHHQPQH
NA	TRBV15	ATSRVLGRSGSGYEQY
few	TRBV29-1	SVGRPSNNEQF
few	TRBV7-3	ASSRDRVETQY
NA	TRBV9	ASSVEGGATAGDTQY
few	TRBV7-8	ASRETGVTYNEQF
NA	TRBV20-1	SASASGGDYEQY
NA	TRBV3-1	ASSQGLASDEQF
NA	TRBV29-1	SVEGVAGRTDTQY
few	TRBV14	ASSQDSGTGSYEQY
NA	TRBV12-3/TRBV12-4	ASSARKTETQY
NA	TRBV3-1	ASSQVASGSSKETQY
NA	TRBV4-3	ASSQRLARFGIDEQY
NA	TRBV9	ASSVAFSETQY
NA	TRBV3-1	ASSQKGQVINEQF
NA	TRBV12-3/TRBV12-4	ASSAGPLTDTQY
NA	TRBV12-3/TRBV12-4	ASSLEGSPLH
few	TRBV7-9	ASSLYAGVSYNEQF
NA	TRBV29-1	SAQTRDRPYEQY
few	TRBV3-1	ASSPPQWGNEQF
NA	TRBV9	ASSVQGAMGVETQY
NA	TRBV29-1	SVRDSSSYNEQF
NA	TRBV13	ASSLAASGGVGYEQY
few	TRBV9	ASSARTGVDSPLH
NA	TRBV28	ASIAGQGRYEQY
NA	TRBV5-6	ASSDGTNYDEQF
NA	TRBV28	ASSLLSRGYGSYEQY
NA	TRBV11-2	ASSLAQGASYNEQF
NA	TRBV20-1	SARGLAGPNEQF
NA	TRBV4-2	ASSQDAPGGQGAPQPQH